The 9 T cell receptor beta chains given below trace back to one sample, sequenced in a study of shared clonotypes between healthy human individuals. Assay: immunoSEQ multiplex PCR; the TCRdb copy retains only in-frame clones and omits some. Of roughly 680,000 clones in the sample, roughly two thirds were seen once. The specimen was memory CD4+ T cells sorted from blood. As to subset: CD45RA-negative fraction. The source of these receptors is a woman under 40 in good health.

This sequence joins TRBV4-1 and TRBJ1-2, with TRBD1 matching over 12 bases. V lost 4 bases, J lost 8 bases, and 5 bases stayed unmatched. The germline gives CDR1 MGHRA, CDR2 YSYEKL. This CDR3 region has 14 residues. This CDR3 is CASSPGQGARGYTF. The DNA for the CDR3 is TGCGCCAGCAGCCCGGGACAGGGGGCGAGGGGCTACACCTTC.

This clone was counted only a few times. V and J are TRBV4-1 and TRBJ2-1; 12 bases fit TRBD2. J was trimmed by 6 bases and V by 4 bases; bases with no gene match: 7. Germline-derived CDR1 and CDR2 are MGHRA and YSYEKL. The CDR3 is made up of 16 amino acids. For the CDR3, the DNA is TGCGCCAGCAGCCGAGATCCTAGCGGGAGGGCCAATGAGCAGTTCTTC. Translated, it gives CASSRDPSGRANEQFF.

This clone was detected once. This chain connects TRBV5-6 to TRBJ1-4; maybe TRBD1 (6 bases). The CDR3 is 15 amino acids. Per germline, CDR1 SGHDT and CDR2 YYEEEE. Trimming pared 2 bases from V and 8 bases from J, leaving 16 bases between. The CDR3 coding sequence is TGTGCCAGCAGCTTTGTATCTGACAGGTTGGAAAAACTGTTTTTT. It specifies CASSFVSDRLEKLFF. Full variable domain (missing parts from reference TRBV5-6 and TRBJ1-4): DAGVTQSPTHLIKTRGQQVTLRCSPKSGHDTVSWYQQALGQGPQFIFQYYEEEERQRGNFPDRFSGHQFPNYSSELNVNALLLGDSALYLCASSFVSDRLEKLFFGSGTQLSVL.

The chain recombines TRBV5-1 with TRBJ1-2; TRBD1 agrees at 7 bases. J gave up 7 bases and V 0 bases, and 6 bases lay outside the gene matches. The CDR3 extends over 14 amino acids. Germline V gene data show CDR1 as SGHRS and CDR2 as YFSETQ. This chain's CDR3 is CASSLDRGKGGYTF. As DNA, the CDR3 is TGCGCCAGCAGCTTGGACAGGGGTAAAGGTGGCTACACCTTC.

The chain is built from TRBV18 and TRBJ1-3, with D perhaps matching TRBD1 (6 bases). The V and J ends lost 6 bases and 4 bases respectively, with 13 bases between them. The V gene's germline CDR1 is KGHSH and CDR2 LQKENI. The CDR3 spans 14 residues. CDR3 nucleotide sequence: TGTGCCAGCTCGTCAAGGACAGACGGAAACACCATATATTTT. Its translation is CASSSRTDGNTIYF.

The chain employs TRBV5-1 and TRBJ1-4; 7 positions match TRBD1. Germline lookup yields CDR1 SGHRS and CDR2 YFSETQ. Germline trimming cut 4 bases from V and 4 bases from J; bases unmatched to any gene: 10. CDR3 length: 16 residues. The DNA of the CDR3 is TGCGCCAGCAGCCCACAGGGGATCGGCGATAATGAAAAACTGTTTTTT. Its protein product is CASSPQGIGDNEKLFF.

CDR3: CASLTEPGTHRNEQFF. The DNA for the CDR3 is TGCGCCAGCCTCACAGAACCCGGGACGCATCGAAATGAGCAGTTCTTC. The chain combines TRBV5-1 with TRBJ2-1; D tentatively reads TRBD1 or TRBD2 (5 bases each). The ends were cut back, 7 bases at V and 7 bases at J, with 24 bases in the middle. The CDR3 runs 16 residues. CDR1 SGHRS and CDR2 YFSETQ come from the germline V gene.

The table lists this clone with a few counts. This sequence joins TRBV27 and TRBJ2-3, with 10 bases matching TRBD2. Unmatched junction bases numbered 8, after V lost 2 bases and J lost 3 bases. Germline CDR1 is MNHEY and CDR2 is SMNVEV (reference sequence). The CDR3 runs 17 residues. CDR3 protein: CASSLRTSGLRTDTQYF. The CDR3 DNA sequence: TGTGCCAGCAGTTTACGGACTAGCGGACTTAGGACAGATACGCAGTATTTT.

This clone was counted a single time. V and J are TRBV5-1 and TRBJ1-5; D call uncertain. The CDR3 consists of 15 residues. V was cut by 0 bases and J by 6 bases, with 13 bases left in between. Germline V gene lookup returns CDR1 SGHRS and CDR2 YFSETQ. This CDR3 is CASSLGEGGIQPQHF. As DNA, the CDR3 is TGCGCCAGCAGCTTGGGAGAGGGAGGGATTCAGCCCCAGCATTTT.